This passage covers 27 T cell receptor beta chains from one sample sequenced in a study of spatial heterogeneity in lung cancer. Study-level findings and limits: Tumors with more nonsynonymous mutations had more expanded intratumoral alpha and beta TCRs.

What these receptors recognize is not known. As for time point: sample taken at primary tumor resection. Using its own MiXCR run on the 5' RACE reads, TCRdb lists one record per CDR3 protein. Of a few thousand distinct CDR3 sequences listed, about 40% are singletons. This specimen was lung tumor tissue, taken at surgery. The receptors shown here come from a male donor with early-stage non-small cell lung cancer.

Concerning this clonotype: This beta chain is off target for a library built for alpha chains, so its abundance means little. V and J are TRBV12-3 or TRBV12-4 and TRBJ1-5; 11 bases agree with TRBD1. The CDR3 has 15 residues. V lost 3 bases to trimming and J lost 6 bases; unmatched junction nucleotides: 4. CDR3: CASSFVGQGGQPQHF. DNA for the CDR3: TGTGCCAGCAGTTTCGTGGGACAGGGGGGTCAGCCCCAGCATTTT.

This clonotype is large (0.1 to 1%) in the sample. This beta chain is a stray sequence in a library constructed for alpha chains; its clone size is not meaningful. The rearrangement uses TRBV28 and TRBJ1-2; 7 bases line up with TRBD1. The CDR3 extends over 12 amino acids. With V trimmed by 4 bases and J by 8 bases, 4 bases remained unmatched. Germline CDR1 is MDHEN and CDR2 is SYDVKM. CDR3 loop: CASSSTDRGYTF. CDR3 DNA sequence: TGTGCCAGCAGTTCAACGGACAGGGGCTACACCTTC.

Remarks on this clonotype: Since it is a stray read in a library aimed at alpha chains, this beta chain has a size that is not meaningful. The chain recombines TRBV5-1 with TRBJ2-7, with D possibly matching TRBD1 (6 bases). The CDR3 covers 16 residues. Trimming removed 4 bases at V and 0 bases at J, with 17 bases between. Per the germline V gene, CDR1 is SGHRS and CDR2 is YFSETQ. CDR3 DNA: TGCGCCAGCAGCCCCGGACAGACTCCCAGCTCCTACGAGCAGTACTTC. It translates to CASSPGQTPSSYEQYF.

Note on this clonotype: A library prepared for alpha chains yielded this beta chain as an off-target read; its size is of little meaning. V is TRBV7-8 and J is TRBJ2-1; 9 bases match TRBD2. Germline values: CDR1 SGHVS, CDR2 FQNEAQ. The J segment lost 9 bases and the V segment lost 4 bases, leaving 13 bases of the junction unmatched. CDR3 length: 16 residues. The CDR3 loop reads CASSSLSGLAAREQFF. The CDR3 DNA reads as TGTGCCAGCAGCTCACTCTCGGGACTAGCTGCGCGTGAGCAGTTCTTC.

Remarks on this clonotype: This beta chain represents an off-target read in a library built for alpha chains; its size is of limited meaning. The rearrangement uses TRBV7-9 and TRBJ1-5; TRBD1 matches 7 bases. V lost 5 bases to trimming and J lost 7 bases; unmatched junction nucleotides: 8. Per the germline V gene, CDR1 is SEHNR and CDR2 is FQNEAQ (reference sequence). The CDR3 has 14 residues. CDR3 DNA sequence: TGTGCCAGCAGCGGGGTAGGGGGCGGACAGCCCCAGCATTTT. This sequence encodes CASSGVGGGQPQHF.

This clonotype is categorized as medium-sized (0.01 to 0.1%). In a library made to pick up alpha chains, this beta chain is a stray read with a size that means little. V is TRBV6-5 and J is TRBJ2-3, with D hard to call. The germline CDR1 and CDR2 sequences are MNHEY and SVGAGI. The germline V and J ends were trimmed by 6 bases and 4 bases, with 5 bases remaining between them. This CDR3 has 11 residues. CDR3 sequence reads: CASRISDTQYF. The CDR3 DNA follows: TGTGCCAGCAGAATTTCAGATACGCAGTATTTT.

This clonotype is medium-sized by share. Within a library made for alpha chains, this beta chain is off target, and its count is uninformative. V is TRBV6-6 and J is TRBJ2-7; possibly TRBD1 for D (7 bases). The CDR3 extends over 15 amino acids. Trimming took 7 bases from V and 4 from J, leaving 20 bases between them. The V gene's germline CDR1 is MNHNY and CDR2 SVGAGI (reference sequence). The CDR3 DNA reads TGTGCCAGCAAAAGGGGGGCAGGGGGAATTTACGAGCAGTACTTC. As protein: CASKRGAGGIYEQYF.

In this sample, this clonotype is medium-sized. This beta chain is a stray sequence in a library constructed for alpha chains; its clone size is not meaningful. The CDR3 nucleotides read TGTGCCAGCAGTTTAGGGCCCGGACTTGGGGCCTACGAGCAGTACTTC. Translated: CASSLGPGLGAYEQYF. The chain has TRBV27 and TRBJ2-7, with D perhaps TRBD2 (5 bases). Germline CDR1 reads MNHEY; CDR2 reads SMNVEV (reference sequence). The V end was cut by 2 bases, the J end by 2 bases, with 16 bases between. CDR3 length: 16 amino acids.

This clonotype was detected only a few times. The size of this beta chain means little, since it is a stray read in a library made for alpha chains. The rearrangement joins TRBV10-3 to TRBJ2-3; 8 positions agree with TRBD1. V was pared by 3 bases and J by 3 bases, with 2 bases of the junction left unmatched. Germline CDR1 is ENHRY and CDR2 is SYGVKD. The CDR3 sequence is 14 residues long. The CDR3 DNA reads as TGTGCCATCAGTGACACAGGGGGGACAGATACGCAGTATTTT. Translated: CAISDTGGTDTQYF.

This clonotype has only a few counts. Being off target in a library aimed at alpha chains, this beta chain has a size of little meaning. The chain uses TRBV28 and TRBJ2-1, with 8 bases fitting TRBD2. This CDR3 contains 13 residues. Germline-derived CDR1 and CDR2 are MDHEN and SYDVKM. The trim removed 3 bases at V and 10 bases at J, leaving 5 bases unmatched. CDR3 in DNA: TGTGCCAGCAGTTTGGGGACTAGTGGAGAGCAGTTCTTC. Its protein is CASSLGTSGEQFF.

This clonotype is medium-sized in the sample. This beta chain appears as a stray read in a library generated for alpha chains; its size is not informative. The V gene is TRBV6-2 or TRBV6-3, the J gene TRBJ2-7; the match to TRBD1 covers 7 bases. CDR3 length: 14 amino acids. The junction had 9 bases not matched to a gene; V was cut back by 5 bases and J by 5 bases. Germline CDR1 and CDR2: MNHEY and SVGEGT. CDR3 protein: CASSRDSALNEQYF. DNA for the CDR3: TGTGCCAGCAGTCGGGACAGTGCTCTTAACGAGCAGTACTTC.

This clonotype is medium-sized (0.01 to 0.1%) by share. This beta chain is an unintended read in a library built for alpha chains; its size means little. V is TRBV13 and J is TRBJ1-5, with D tentatively TRBD1 (5 bases). CDR1 is PRHDT, CDR2 FYEKMQ, per germline (reference sequence). Trimming cost V 5 bases and J 11 bases, with 13 bases left between them. This CDR3 region has 12 residues. As DNA, the CDR3 is TGTGCCAGCAGCGCCCAGGGCTCAGCCCAGCATTTT. This translates into CASSAQGSAQHF.

The sample holds one count of this clonotype. With the library built for alpha chains, this beta chain is off target and its frequency is not meaningful. The chain joins TRBV29-1 to TRBJ2-7, with 8 bases aligning to TRBD1. Germline values: CDR1 SQVTM, CDR2 ANQGSEA. V gave up 2 bases and J gave up 5 bases; unmatched junction bases: 5. CDR3 length equals 13 residues. DNA for the CDR3: TGCAGCGTTGAAACGGACAGGGACGACGAGCAGTACTTC. Translated: CSVETDRDDEQYF.

Of note for this clonotype: Since the library was made to target alpha chains, this beta chain is a stray read and its abundance is not meaningful. This sequence joins TRBV27 and TRBJ2-2, with 9 positions matching TRBD2. Looked up from germline, CDR1 is MNHEY and CDR2 is SMNVEV (reference sequence). This CDR3 region has 15 residues. After removal of 4 bases from V and 6 bases from J, the junction contained 6 bases not matched to a gene. The CDR3 region is CASSYGGRAAGELFF. In DNA, the CDR3 is TGTGCCAGCAGTTATGGCGGGAGGGCCGCCGGGGAGCTGTTTTTT.

The table lists this clonotype with a count of one. A library prepared for alpha chains yielded this beta chain as an off-target read; its size is of little meaning. The J gene is TRBJ1-1, the V gene TRBV4-3, with D hard to call. There are 15 residues in the CDR3. Germline CDR1 reads LGHNA; CDR2 reads YSLEER. V was shortened by 0 bases and J by 3 bases, with 11 bases between the two germline ends. The CDR3 reads CASSQEMVSYTEAFF. The CDR3 DNA is TGCGCCAGCAGCCAAGAAATGGTCTCTTACACTGAAGCTTTCTTT.

On this clonotype itself: Being off target in a library aimed at alpha chains, this beta chain has a size of little meaning. The chain joins TRBV5-4 to TRBJ2-3, with D unclear. V shed 1 base and J shed 3 bases, with 9 bases lying between them. From germline, CDR1 is SGHNT and CDR2 YYREEE (reference sequence). This CDR3 has 14 residues. The CDR3 protein is CASSLSEMTDTQYF. CDR3 nucleotides: TGTGCCAGCAGCTTGTCGGAGATGACAGATACGCAGTATTTT. The full variable domain, rest sourced from reference TRBV5-4 and TRBJ2-3, is ETGVTQSPTHLIKTRGQQVTLRCSSQSGHNTVSWYQQALGQGPQFIFQYYREEENGRGNFPPRFSGLQFPNYSSELNVNALELDDSALYLCASSLSEMTDTQYFGPGTRLTVL.

Notes on this clonotype: This beta chain came through as a stray read in a library set up for alpha chains, and its size says little. The J gene is TRBJ1-1, the V gene TRBV20-1; perhaps TRBD1 as D (6 bases). Trimming shortened V by 7 bases and J by 1 base, and 16 bases separated the two germline ends. This CDR3 spans 14 amino acids. CDR1 and CDR2 from the germline V gene are DFQATT and SNEGSKA (reference sequence). The CDR3: CSVTGHIGNTEAFF. The CDR3, as DNA: TGCAGTGTTACAGGGCATATTGGGAACACTGAAGCTTTCTTT.

In its sample, this clonotype is medium-sized. This beta chain is off target for a library built for alpha chains, so its abundance means little. V is TRBV6-5 and J is TRBJ1-1; tentative D call: TRBD1 (5 bases). This CDR3 has 13 amino acids. CDR1 MNHEY and CDR2 SVGAGI come from the germline V gene. Trimming cost V 2 bases and J 9 bases, with 13 bases left between them. DNA for the CDR3: TGTGCCAGCAGTTACGCTGGACAACGAAAAGCTTTCTTT. It codes for CASSYAGQRKAFF.

With regard to this clonotype: With the library built for alpha chains, this beta chain is off target and its frequency is not meaningful. The chain joins TRBV6-6 to TRBJ2-7; TRBD1 matches 8 bases. V trimming: 11 bases; J trimming: 1 base; junction bases outside the gene matches: 10. Germline lookup yields CDR1 MNHNY and CDR2 SVGAGI (reference sequence). The CDR3 loop spans 14 amino acids. The CDR3 protein is CASGQGAWSYEQYF. The CDR3 bases are TGTGCCTCTGGCCAGGGGGCTTGGTCCTACGAGCAGTACTTC.

About this clonotype itself: Because this beta chain is a stray read in a library intended to capture alpha chains, its abundance should not be given much weight. V is TRBV12-3 or TRBV12-4 and J is TRBJ2-5; the D gene is possibly TRBD1 (6 bases). The length of the CDR3 is 14 residues. V gave up 4 bases and J gave up 0 bases, with 9 bases separating them. The DNA for the CDR3 is TGTGCCAGCAGTTCCCAGGGGTACCAAGAGACCCAGTACTTC. Its translation: CASSSQGYQETQYF.

In its sample, this clonotype ranks as medium-sized. The library was designed around alpha chains, so this beta chain is a stray read whose abundance carries little weight. The CDR3 nucleotides read TGTGCCAGCAGGGCTTCCGGGCCTTCCCCGTTCGGGCAGTTCTTC. As protein: CASRASGPSPFGQFF. This chain connects TRBV6-2 or TRBV6-3 to TRBJ2-1; no clear D gene. Germline values: CDR1 MNHEY, CDR2 SVGEGT. V lost 6 bases and J lost 12, with 24 bases in between. The CDR3 is made up of 15 amino acids.

Regarding this clonotype: This beta chain lies outside the target of a library built for alpha chains; its clone size means little. The gene calls are TRBV20-1 and TRBJ2-5; D ambiguous. The germline CDR1 and CDR2 sequences are DFQATT and SNEGSKA (reference sequence). The CDR3 spans 13 residues. The V end lost 3 bases, the J end lost 2 bases, and 10 bases lay between the germline ends. The CDR3 bases are TGCAGTGCTAGTCGAACTACTCAAGAGACCCAGTACTTC. The encoded protein is CSASRTTQETQYF.

Remarks on this clonotype: The size of this beta chain means little, since it is a stray read in a library made for alpha chains. The rearrangement links TRBV14 to TRBJ2-7; TRBD2 is a possible D gene (5 bases). Germline loops: CDR1 SGHDN, CDR2 FVKESK. The V end lost 4 bases, the J end lost 2 bases, and 12 bases lay between the germline ends. The CDR3 length is 14 residues. The CDR3 DNA is TGTGCCAGCAGCCCCCGAAGCGGTCCCTACGAGCAGTACTTC. This translates into CASSPRSGPYEQYF.

Turning to this clonotype: This beta chain is a stray read from a library made for alpha chains; its abundance is not meaningful. This chain joins TRBV7-2 and TRBJ2-5; D unresolved. Trimming shortened V by 3 bases and J by 5 bases, and 10 bases separated the two germline ends. The germline CDR1 and CDR2 sequences are SGHTA and FQGNSA. The CDR3 has 13 amino acids. The CDR3 region is CASSLSLGETQYF. CDR3 nucleotide sequence: TGTGCCAGCAGCTTGTCTCTTGGTGAGACCCAGTACTTC.

Comment on this clonotype: Little can be read into the size of this beta chain, an off-target read in a library designed for alpha chains. This chain connects TRBV2 to TRBJ1-2; 10 bases are shared with TRBD1. CDR3 size: 15 residues. Germline V gene lookup returns CDR1 SNHLY and CDR2 FYNNEI. Trimming at V came to 8 bases and at J to 6 bases, leaving 12 bases not matched to a gene. In DNA, the CDR3 is TGTGCCAGCGGAGACAGACAGGGGGCGGTTGATGGCTACACCTTC. This encodes CASGDRQGAVDGYTF.

As concerns this clonotype: Because this beta chain is a stray read in a library intended to capture alpha chains, its abundance should not be given much weight. The chain couples TRBV28 to TRBJ2-1; 8 bases are shared with TRBD1. Germline values: CDR1 MDHEN, CDR2 SYDVKM. Trimming cost V 5 bases and J 4 bases; bases outside gene matches: 4. CDR3 length: 14 residues. CDR3: CASSAHRGYNEQFF. CDR3 in DNA: TGTGCCAGCAGTGCTCACAGGGGGTACAATGAGCAGTTCTTC.

Remarks on this clonotype: Little can be read into the size of this beta chain, an off-target read in a library designed for alpha chains. V gene TRBV28 combines with J gene TRBJ2-5; TRBD1 agrees at 11 bases. V gave up 5 bases and J gave up 4 bases; unmatched junction bases: 9. CDR1 and CDR2 (germline): MDHEN, SYDVKM. CDR3 size: 16 residues. The CDR3 protein is CASSTPGQGESETQYF. CDR3 sequence (DNA): TGTGCCAGCAGTACTCCGGGACAGGGGGAGTCAGAGACCCAGTACTTC.